The rows below give T cell receptor beta chains drawn from one sample of a study of blood T cell repertoires in COVID-19. Profiled with immunoSEQ multiplex PCR; TCRdb holds only in-frame clones, not every one. The sample lists approximately 210,000 clones, around 82% occurring once. The sequencing input was peripheral blood. These receptors all stem from a woman aged 40 to 50 with acute or convalescent COVID-19. Both conserved end residues are part of each CDR3. The D gene is left open where the match is weak. Size is stated for part of the rows, as once, few or many counts, or as a class when the clone is expanded.

-,TRBV9,TRBJ2-4,TRBD1,TGTGCCAGCAGCGCATCCAGGGGGACCAAAAACATTCAGTACTTC,CASSASRGTKNIQYF
-,TRBV2,TRBJ2-7,-,TGTGCCAGCGAAGACAGCTACGAGCAGTACTTC,CASEDSYEQYF
once,TRBV9,TRBJ2-1,TRBD2,TGTGCCAGCAGCAGGACTAGCGGGGGCGACTACAATGAGCAGTTCTTC,CASSRTSGGDYNEQFF
once,TRBV19,TRBJ2-1,-,TGTGCCAGTAGTATAGATCCTCCGGGTTGGCGGTTCTTC,CASSIDPPGWRFF
once,TRBV19,TRBJ1-1,TRBD1,TGTGCCAGTAGTATTGTCCAGGGGGGTTATGCTTTCTTT,CASSIVQGGYAFF
once,TRBV6-5,TRBJ2-2,TRBD2,TGTGCCAGCAGTACTACTAGCGGGGGGGCCGGGGAGCTGTTTTTT,CASSTTSGGAGELFF
-,TRBV19,TRBJ1-1,-,TGTGCCAGTACAGTCGAGAACACTGAAGCTTTCTTT,CASTVENTEAFF
-,TRBV15,TRBJ1-3,-,TGTGCCACCAGCAGAGATCCCGCCGGTGGAAACACCATATATTTT,CATSRDPAGGNTIYF
-,TRBV27,TRBJ1-4,TRBD1,TGTGCCAGCAGTCCCGGACAGGGATGGAGTGAAAAACTGTTTTTT,CASSPGQGWSEKLFF
-,TRBV3-1/TRBV3-2,TRBJ2-7,TRBD2,TGTGCCAGCAGCCAAAGCGGGGGCGCTTTCTACGAGCAGTACTTC,CASSQSGGAFYEQYF
-,TRBV11-2,TRBJ2-7,TRBD1,TGTGCCAGCAGCTTAGGAGTTTTGGACAGGGGGGGCTACGAGCAGTACTTC,CASSLGVLDRGGYEQYF
-,TRBV10-1,TRBJ1-2,-,TGCGCCAGCAGTGAGTCGTTGGGGGCGGATCATCTCTATGGCTACACCTTC,CASSESLGADHLYGYTF
-,TRBV11-3,TRBJ2-1,-,TGTGCCAGCAGCTTAGGAGTTTTACCGAGCTCCTACAATGAGCAGTTCTTC,CASSLGVLPSSYNEQFF
-,TRBV11-3,TRBJ2-2,-,TGTGCCAGCAGCTTAAGGGGTGGGGAGCTGTTTTTT,CASSLRGGELFF
-,TRBV11-2,TRBJ2-7,TRBD1,TGTGCCAGCAGCCCAGGGACAGGGGGCTACGAGCAGTACTTC,CASSPGTGGYEQYF
-,TRBV3-1/TRBV3-2,TRBJ1-4,-,TGTGCCAGCAGCCGCTGGGGAGGAGAAAAACTGTTTTTT,CASSRWGGEKLFF
-,TRBV5-5,TRBJ1-2,-,TGTGCCAGCAGCTTGGAGGGGGTTTTGAACTATGGCTACACCTTC,CASSLEGVLNYGYTF
once,TRBV12-3/TRBV12-4,TRBJ2-7,-,TGTGCCAGCAGTTTTGTGGGGCGCGACGAGCAGTACTTC,CASSFVGRDEQYF
-,TRBV4-2,TRBJ1-2,-,TGTGCCAGCAGCCAAGACAGGGCTCGGAACTATGGCTACACCTTC,CASSQDRARNYGYTF
-,TRBV27,TRBJ1-5,-,TGTGCCGGCAGTCCCCCCAACGACGTGGGCCCCCTATATAGCAATCAGCCCCAGCATTTT,CAGSPPNDVGPLYSNQPQHF
-,TRBV19,TRBJ2-3,-,TGTGCCACCAAAAATCTGTGGGGGGGGGACATCAGCACAGATACGCAGTATTTT,CATKNLWGGDISTDTQYF
-,TRBV9,TRBJ2-3,TRBD2,TGTGCCAGCAGCCCCCGACGCGCGGGAGGGTCCCCAGCTACGCAGTATTTT,CASSPRRAGGSPATQYF
-,TRBV9,TRBJ1-1,-,TGTGCCAGCTCGGTCGCCGAGGGGAACACTGAAGCTTTCTTT,CASSVAEGNTEAFF
-,TRBV27,TRBJ2-7,-,TGTGCCAGCAGCCCCGACGGGTCCCTTTTGCGTGAGCAGTACTTC,CASSPDGSLLREQYF